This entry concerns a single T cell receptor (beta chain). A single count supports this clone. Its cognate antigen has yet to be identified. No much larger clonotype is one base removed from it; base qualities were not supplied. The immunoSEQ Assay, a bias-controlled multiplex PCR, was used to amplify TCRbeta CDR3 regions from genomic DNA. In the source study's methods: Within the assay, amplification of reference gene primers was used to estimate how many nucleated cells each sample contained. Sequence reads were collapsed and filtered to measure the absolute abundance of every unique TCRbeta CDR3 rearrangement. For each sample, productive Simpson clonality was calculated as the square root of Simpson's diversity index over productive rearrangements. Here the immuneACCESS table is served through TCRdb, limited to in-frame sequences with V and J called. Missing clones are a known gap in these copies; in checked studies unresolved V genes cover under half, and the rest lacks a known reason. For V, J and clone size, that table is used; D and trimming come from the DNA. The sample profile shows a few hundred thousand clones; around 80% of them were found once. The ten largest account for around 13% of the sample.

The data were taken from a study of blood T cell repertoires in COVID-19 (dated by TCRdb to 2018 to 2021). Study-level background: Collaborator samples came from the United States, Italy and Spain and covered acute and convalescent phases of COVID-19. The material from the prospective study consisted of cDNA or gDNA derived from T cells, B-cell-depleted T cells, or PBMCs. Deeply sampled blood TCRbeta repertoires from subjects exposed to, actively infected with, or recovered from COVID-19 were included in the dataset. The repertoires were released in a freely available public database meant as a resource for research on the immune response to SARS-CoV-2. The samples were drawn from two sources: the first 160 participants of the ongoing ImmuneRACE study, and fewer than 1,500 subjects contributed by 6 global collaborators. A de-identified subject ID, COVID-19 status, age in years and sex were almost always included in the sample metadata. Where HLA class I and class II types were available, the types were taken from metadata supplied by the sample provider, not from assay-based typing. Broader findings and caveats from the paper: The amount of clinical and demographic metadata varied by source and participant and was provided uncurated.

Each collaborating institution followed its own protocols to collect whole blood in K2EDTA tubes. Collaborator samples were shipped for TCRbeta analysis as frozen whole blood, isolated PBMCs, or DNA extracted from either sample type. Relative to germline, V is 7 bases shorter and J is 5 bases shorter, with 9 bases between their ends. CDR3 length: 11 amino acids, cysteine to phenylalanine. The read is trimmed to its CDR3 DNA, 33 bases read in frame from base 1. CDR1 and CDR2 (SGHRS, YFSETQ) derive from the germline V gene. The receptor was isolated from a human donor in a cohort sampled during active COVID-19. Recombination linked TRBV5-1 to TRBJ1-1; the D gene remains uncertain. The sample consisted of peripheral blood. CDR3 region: CASHRGTEAFF. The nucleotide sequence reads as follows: TGCGCCAGCCACCGAGGAACTGAAGCTTTCTTT.